Following are 30 T cell receptor beta chains from one sample sequenced in a study of blood T cell repertoires in COVID-19. Profiled with immunoSEQ multiplex PCR; TCRdb holds only in-frame clones, not every one. The sample records approximately 270,000 clones, around 90% being singletons. Input material: PBMCs or T cells enriched from blood (not recorded which). These TCRs come from a woman aged 25 to 39 with acute COVID-19.

The rearrangement uses TRBV5-1 and TRBJ2-5; D ambiguous. The CDR3 contains 15 residues. V lost 5 bases to trimming and J lost 1 base, with 15 bases between them. The germline V gene encodes CDR1 SGHRS and CDR2 YFSETQ. The CDR3 sequence: CASRRIPLVQETQYF. The CDR3 DNA follows: TGCGCCAGCAGGAGAATCCCCCTAGTCCAAGAGACCCAGTACTTC.

This chain uses TRBV6-5 with TRBJ2-7; a possible D gene is TRBD2 (7 bases). The CDR3 is 14 amino acids. The germline V and J ends were trimmed by 4 bases and 3 bases, with 13 bases remaining between them. The germline gives CDR1 MNHEY, CDR2 SVGAGI. The CDR3 loop is CASSLGGGGYEQYF. Written as DNA, the CDR3 is TGTGCCAGCAGTTTGGGAGGGGGGGGCTACGAGCAGTACTTC.

The chain recombines TRBV30 with TRBJ2-7; TRBD1 is a possible D gene (6 bases). The CDR3 is made up of 11 amino acids. The germline V gene has CDR1 GTSNPN and CDR2 SVGIG (reference sequence). V was pared by 3 bases and J by 7 bases, with 10 bases between. CDR3 amino acids: CAWSYGQEQYF. In DNA form, the CDR3 reads TGTGCCTGGAGCTACGGACAGGAGCAGTACTTC.

The J gene is TRBJ2-7, the V gene TRBV7-2, with D possibly being TRBD1 (7 bases). Trimming cost V 1 base and J 6 bases, with 13 bases left between them. In germline, CDR1 is SGHTA, CDR2 FQGNSA. The CDR3 spans 14 residues. In DNA form, the CDR3 reads TGTGCCAGCAGCTTAGGGGTCAGGGGGGCCGAGCAGTACTTC. This sequence encodes CASSLGVRGAEQYF.

The genes are TRBV12-3 or TRBV12-4 and TRBJ1-5; D gene unclear. CDR3 length equals 11 residues. The V gene lost 3 bases and the J gene lost 12 bases, with 9 bases spanning the gap. CDR3 bases: TGTGCCAGCAGTTTGGAGCGAGTCCAGCATTTT. Its translation is CASSLERVQHF.

Comment on this clone: The sample has other DNA sequences that encode this CDR3 too. This chain connects TRBV10-3 to TRBJ1-4, with D possibly matching TRBD1 (6 bases). CDR1 and CDR2 from the germline V gene are ENHRY and SYGVKD. V lost 0 bases and J 4 bases, leaving 9 bases between the germline ends. CDR3 length: 15 amino acids. CDR3 sequence (DNA): TGTGCCATCAGTGAGTCAACAGGGAGTAATGAAAAACTGTTTTTT. The encoded protein is CAISESTGSNEKLFF.

The V and J genes are TRBV10-3 and TRBJ2-2, with TRBD1 matching 7 bases. The CDR3 loop spans 14 amino acids. J was trimmed by 5 bases and V by 6 bases; bases with no gene match: 6. Germline CDR1 and CDR2: ENHRY and SYGVKD. DNA for the CDR3: TGTGCCATCAGCAACCCAGGGGGTACCGGGGAGCTGTTTTTT. Translation gives CAISNPGGTGELFF.

V gene TRBV28 combines with J gene TRBJ1-4; weak D call: TRBD1 (6 bases). CDR1 and CDR2 (germline): MDHEN, SYDVKM. V lost 5 bases and J lost 4, with 8 bases in between. The CDR3 sequence is 13 residues long. The CDR3 coding sequence is TGTGCCAGCAGTGGGGGCGATAATGAAAAACTGTTTTTT. The encoded protein is CASSGGDNEKLFF.

The rearrangement uses TRBV5-1 and TRBJ2-7, with 8 bases that match TRBD2. The CDR3 consists of 16 residues. Losses at the gene ends were 4 bases for V and 4 bases for J; bases not matched to a gene: 13. CDR1 is SGHRS, CDR2 YFSETQ, per germline. This CDR3 is CASSIKAGEVYYEQYF. CDR3 nucleotide sequence: TGCGCCAGCAGCATTAAAGCGGGAGAGGTCTATTACGAGCAGTACTTC.

The chain uses TRBV24-1 and TRBJ2-1; no clear D gene. With 3 bases removed from V and 2 bases from J, the gap between germline ends came to 10 bases. Germline V gives CDR1 KGHDR, CDR2 SFDVKD. This CDR3 has 15 amino acids. The CDR3 nucleotides are TGTGCCACCAGTGATGTAGCCGCACCCTACAATGAGCAGTTCTTC. It codes for CATSDVAAPYNEQFF.

The chain employs TRBV4-1 and TRBJ1-5, with D hard to call. With 0 bases removed from V and 0 bases from J, the gap between germline ends came to 6 bases. The germline CDR1 and CDR2 sequences are MGHRA and YSYEKL. The CDR3 covers 15 residues. CDR3 loop: CASSQEFNSNQPQHF. The DNA of the CDR3 is TGCGCCAGCAGCCAAGAATTTAATAGCAATCAGCCCCAGCATTTT.

V is TRBV5-1 and J is TRBJ2-1; 10 bases are a match to TRBD2. Unmatched junction bases numbered 13, after V lost 2 bases and J lost 5 bases. The CDR3 is 18 amino acids. CDR1 is SGHRS, CDR2 YFSETQ, per germline. CDR3 DNA sequence: TGCGCCAGCAGCTTCCTAGCGGGAGTATCCCCCCAAAACAATGAGCAGTTCTTC. This gives the protein CASSFLAGVSPQNNEQFF.

The chain joins TRBV11-2 to TRBJ1-4, with a possible D match to TRBD1 (6 bases). The CDR3 has 15 residues. V lost 4 bases, J lost 3 bases, and 12 bases lay in between. Per the germline V gene, CDR1 is SGHAT and CDR2 is FQNNGV. The CDR3 sequence is CASSSQGSANEKLFF. The CDR3 region has the DNA TGTGCCAGCAGCTCACAGGGTAGTGCTAATGAAAAACTGTTTTTT.

V and J are TRBV19 and TRBJ2-5; 11 nucleotides agree with TRBD2. After removal of 1 base from V and 5 bases from J, the junction contained 9 bases not matched to a gene. CDR3 length equals 17 residues. Germline CDR1 LNHDA, CDR2 SQIVND (reference sequence). CDR3 amino acids: CASSIVAVAGGSETQYF. In nucleotides, the CDR3 is TGTGCCAGTAGTATAGTTGCGGTAGCGGGAGGGTCTGAGACCCAGTACTTC. The complete variable domain, with remaining parts taken from reference TRBV19 and TRBJ2-5, reads DGGITQSPKYLFRKEGQNVTLSCEQNLNHDAMYWYRQDPGQGLRLIYYSQIVNDFQKGDIAEGYSVSREKKESFPLTVTSAQKNPTAFYLCASSIVAVAGGSETQYFGPGTRLLVL.

V and J are TRBV18 and TRBJ2-2; 8 bases agree with TRBD1. V trimming: 5 bases; J trimming: 7 bases; junction bases outside the gene matches: 9. The CDR3 has 15 amino acids. Germline CDR1 KGHSH, CDR2 LQKENI. This chain's CDR3 is CASSYLGQGSGELFF. CDR3 bases: TGTGCCAGCTCATACCTCGGACAGGGCAGCGGGGAGCTGTTTTTT.

A single count supports this clone. The chain combines TRBV11-2 with TRBJ2-7; TRBD2 matches at 8 bases. Germline V lookup: CDR1 SGHAT, CDR2 FQNNGV. CDR3 length equals 15 residues. After removal of 4 bases from V and 2 bases from J, the junction contained 7 bases not matched to a gene. CDR3 bases: TGTGCCAGCAGCTCACGGACTAGCATCACCTACGAGCAGTACTTC. Its translation is CASSSRTSITYEQYF.

As concerns this clone: The same CDR3 also results from other DNA sequences found in this sample. CDR3: CASSVGGATNEKLFF. CDR3 nucleotides: TGTGCCAGCAGCGTAGGGGGAGCAACTAATGAAAAACTGTTTTTT. This chain uses TRBV9 with TRBJ1-4, with unresolved D. Trimming shortened V by 0 bases and J by 0 bases, and 6 bases separated the two germline ends. Germline CDR1 and CDR2: SGDLS and YYNGEE. This CDR3 has 15 residues.

CDR3 region: CASSQDPGGAFF. CDR3 DNA: TGTGCCAGCAGCCAAGATCCCGGGGGGGCGTTCTTC. The chain has TRBV3-1 (or the pseudogene TRBV3-2) and TRBJ2-1, with 8 nucleotides matching TRBD2. The CDR3 runs 12 residues. Trimming at V came to 0 bases and at J to 15 bases, leaving 4 bases not matched to a gene. The V gene's germline CDR1 is LGHDT and CDR2 YNNKEL (reference sequence).

This clone occurred once. This chain connects TRBV28 to TRBJ2-2; 9 bases align to TRBD2. The germline V gene encodes CDR1 MDHEN and CDR2 SYDVKM. Germline trimming cut 5 bases from V and 3 bases from J; bases unmatched to any gene: 4. The CDR3 has 15 residues. In DNA, the CDR3 is TGTGCCAGCAGTCCCATAGCGGGGGACACCGGGGAGCTGTTTTTT. It specifies CASSPIAGDTGELFF.

This chain connects TRBV27 to TRBJ2-5; D call uncertain. The V end was cut by 3 bases, the J end by 3 bases, with 8 bases between. The CDR3 is made up of 13 amino acids. In germline, CDR1 is MNHEY, CDR2 SMNVEV (reference sequence). The CDR3 is CASSFRGKETQYF. CDR3 in DNA: TGTGCCAGCAGTTTTCGAGGCAAAGAGACCCAGTACTTC.

This chain joins TRBV9 and TRBJ2-7; TRBD2 matches 15 bases. Germline-derived CDR1 and CDR2 are SGDLS and YYNGEE. This CDR3 region has 16 residues. V lost 4 bases, J lost 4 bases, and 6 bases stayed unmatched. CDR3 amino acids: CASSTGTSGRSYEQYF. The DNA for the CDR3 is TGTGCCAGCAGCACCGGGACTAGCGGGAGGTCGTACGAGCAGTACTTC.

The V and J genes are TRBV9 and TRBJ2-5, with D possibly being TRBD2 (5 bases). The V end lost 0 bases, the J end lost 4 bases, and 10 bases lay between the germline ends. Germline loops: CDR1 SGDLS, CDR2 YYNGEE. The CDR3 spans 14 residues. CDR3 loop: CASSVGWTSETQYF. The CDR3 bases are TGTGCCAGCAGCGTAGGCTGGACTTCAGAGACCCAGTACTTC.

This clone was seen just once. The rearrangement links TRBV29-1 to TRBJ1-2; 8 positions agree with TRBD1. There are 13 residues in the CDR3. Trimming cost V 3 bases and J 3 bases; bases outside gene matches: 3. Germline V lookup: CDR1 SQVTM, CDR2 ANQGSEA. The CDR3: CSVDRGRDYGYTF. CDR3 nucleotides: TGCAGCGTTGACAGGGGGCGAGACTATGGCTACACCTTC.

This chain connects TRBV28 to TRBJ1-2; 10 bases are a match to TRBD1. Unmatched junction bases numbered 10, after V lost 4 bases and J lost 8 bases. The CDR3 length is 15 residues. The germline V gene encodes CDR1 MDHEN and CDR2 SYDVKM. DNA of the CDR3: TGTGCCAGCAGTTCCCCGGGGGGACAGGGGAGCGGCTACACCTTC. Protein: CASSSPGGQGSGYTF.

The V call is TRBV20-1, the J call TRBJ2-1, with D possibly matching TRBD2 (5 bases). Germline V CDR1 and CDR2: DFQATT, SNEGSKA (reference sequence). This CDR3 has 16 residues. Deletions cut 3 bases from V and 5 bases from J, with 20 bases between. CDR3 coding DNA: TGCAGTGCTAGTGGGAGAATAGATAGGAACGACAATGAGCAGTTCTTC. Its translation is CSASGRIDRNDNEQFF.

This rearrangement joins TRBV19 to TRBJ2-3, with 9 bases identical to TRBD2. Germline V gene lookup returns CDR1 LNHDA and CDR2 SQIVND (reference sequence). After removal of 7 bases from V and 5 bases from J, the junction contained 16 bases not matched to a gene. The CDR3 runs to 17 residues. The CDR3: CASTDRGAGGPRDTQYF. CDR3 DNA: TGTGCCAGTACCGACCGGGGGGCGGGAGGGCCGAGAGATACGCAGTATTTT.

The chain is built from TRBV28 and TRBJ2-7; a weak D match, TRBD1 (6 bases). This CDR3 has 17 amino acids. The V gene lost 1 base and the J gene lost 5 bases, with 21 bases spanning the gap. Looked up from germline, CDR1 is MDHEN and CDR2 is SYDVKM. The DNA of the CDR3 is TGTGCCAGCAGTTTATTGGGTGGGGGCGGGCGACCTGACGAGCAGTACTTC. Its translation: CASSLLGGGGRPDEQYF.

This clone was recorded only once. The chain has TRBV10-3 and TRBJ2-7, with 8 bases lining up with TRBD1. CDR1 and CDR2 from the germline V gene are ENHRY and SYGVKD. CDR3 size: 15 residues. The J segment lost 2 bases and the V segment lost 10 bases, leaving 13 bases of the junction unmatched. CDR3 in amino acids: CATRPGQGGAYEQYF. Written as DNA, the CDR3 is TGTGCCACCCGTCCCGGACAGGGAGGAGCCTACGAGCAGTACTTC.

This chain connects TRBV13 to TRBJ2-7; 7 bases agree with TRBD1. The ends lost 1 base at V and 7 bases at J; junction bases unmatched: 1. From germline, CDR1 is PRHDT and CDR2 FYEKMQ (reference sequence). This CDR3 is 12 amino acids long. The CDR3 DNA follows: TGTGCCAGCAGCTTAGAACAGGGGGAGCAGTACTTC. Translated: CASSLEQGEQYF. The whole variable domain, remainder taken from reference TRBV13 and TRBJ2-7, is AAGVIQSPRHLIKEKRETATLKCYPIPRHDTVYWYQQGPGQDPQFLISFYEKMQSDKGSIPDRFSAQQFSDYHSELNMSSLELGDSALYFCASSLEQGEQYFGPGTRLTVT.

This clone was seen just once. This rearrangement joins TRBV19 to TRBJ1-2; 9 bases are shared with TRBD1. V lost 1 base, J lost 6 bases, and 3 bases stayed unmatched. The CDR3 spans 14 residues. CDR1 LNHDA and CDR2 SQIVND come from the germline V gene (reference sequence). The CDR3 region is CASSIGTGENGYTF. The CDR3 coding sequence is TGTGCCAGTAGTATAGGGACAGGGGAGAATGGCTACACCTTC.